These 15 T cell receptor beta chains came from one sample sequenced in a study of shared clonotypes between healthy human individuals. The data were produced by immunoSEQ multiplex PCR, yet TCRdb's version contains in-frame clones alone and is incomplete. The data contain 530,000 or so clones, 60% to 80% of them singletons. Sequencing was carried out using PBMCs. The receptors here all came from a woman between 40 and 55 years old in good health. Some clones in this sample may be carry-over from other donors' samples.

This rearrangement joins TRBV4-2 to TRBJ2-7; 7 nucleotides align to TRBD2. The CDR3 spans 13 residues. CDR1 LGHNA and CDR2 YNFKEQ come from the germline V gene. V dropped 5 bases and J dropped 7; count of bases not matched to a gene: 8. The CDR3 loop is CASSGGRAWEQYF. The CDR3 DNA follows: TGTGCCAGCAGCGGAGGGAGGGCCTGGGAGCAGTACTTC.

The gene calls are TRBV4-2 and TRBJ2-7, with 8 bases fitting TRBD2. Germline lookup yields CDR1 LGHNA and CDR2 YNFKEQ. The CDR3 consists of 15 residues. The ends lost 4 bases at V and 4 bases at J; junction bases unmatched: 9. CDR3 DNA: TGTGCCAGCAGCCCCCGGGAGGGGGGCCCGTACGAGCAGTACTTC. As protein: CASSPREGGPYEQYF.

The chain is built from TRBV27 and TRBJ1-2; a weak D match, TRBD1 (5 bases). The CDR3 is 16 amino acids. The V gene's germline CDR1 is MNHEY and CDR2 SMNVEV (reference sequence). The germline V and J ends were trimmed by 5 bases and 5 bases, with 21 bases remaining between them. CDR3 sequence reads: CASSIRQIRGGYGYTF. The CDR3 region has the DNA TGTGCCAGCAGTATACGACAGATCCGAGGAGGGTATGGCTACACCTTC.

The V and J genes are TRBV5-1 and TRBJ2-7, with D perhaps TRBD1 (5 bases). The germline V and J ends were trimmed by 0 bases and 2 bases, with 12 bases remaining between them. The CDR3 runs 15 residues. Germline values: CDR1 SGHRS, CDR2 YFSETQ. The CDR3 is CASSLGAGSTYEQYF. In DNA, the CDR3 is TGCGCCAGCAGCTTGGGGGCAGGGTCTACCTACGAGCAGTACTTC.

The genes are TRBV13 and TRBJ2-7, with a weak D call TRBD1 (7 bases). The CDR3 length is 16 residues. V was shortened by 2 bases and J by 3 bases, with 17 bases between the two germline ends. CDR1 and CDR2 (germline): PRHDT, FYEKMQ (reference sequence). The CDR3 coding sequence is TGTGCCAGCAGCTTAAGGGGGCGCGGGATAATCTACGAGCAGTACTTC. Its protein product is CASSLRGRGIIYEQYF. The whole variable domain, filled in from reference TRBV13 and TRBJ2-7, reads AAGVIQSPRHLIKEKRETATLKCYPIPRHDTVYWYQQGPGQDPQFLISFYEKMQSDKGSIPDRFSAQQFSDYHSELNMSSLELGDSALYFCASSLRGRGIIYEQYFGPGTRLTVT.

The chain couples TRBV6-5 to TRBJ2-7; tentatively, D is TRBD2 (6 bases). Germline CDR1 reads MNHEY; CDR2 reads SVGAGI. CDR3 length: 14 residues. V was trimmed by 4 bases and J by 3 bases, leaving 13 bases between them. CDR3 amino acids: CASSFGGRHYEQYF. CDR3 DNA: TGTGCCAGCAGTTTCGGGGGAAGGCACTACGAGCAGTACTTC.

This chain uses TRBV5-1 with TRBJ2-1; D not certain. The germline V and J ends were trimmed by 2 bases and 9 bases, with 15 bases remaining between them. CDR1 and CDR2 (germline): SGHRS, YFSETQ. The CDR3 has 14 residues. CDR3 protein: CASSFEQRLGEQFF. DNA of the CDR3: TGCGCCAGCAGCTTCGAGCAGCGTTTGGGTGAGCAGTTCTTC.

Details on this clone: This same CDR3 is encoded by further DNA sequences in the sample. The chain uses TRBV27 and TRBJ1-2, with a possible D match to TRBD1 (6 bases). CDR3 length: 13 residues. Trimming took off 0 bases at V and 5 bases at J, with 7 bases between the two ends. Germline V gene lookup returns CDR1 MNHEY and CDR2 SMNVEV (reference sequence). The CDR3 DNA sequence: TGTGCCAGCAGTTTATCAGGGGGTTATGGCTACACCTTC. Translated, it gives CASSLSGGYGYTF.

The chain links TRBV6-1 to TRBJ1-5, with D perhaps TRBD1 (5 bases). Germline V CDR1 and CDR2: MNHNS, SASEGT. Trimming shortened V by 2 bases and J by 6 bases, and 8 bases separated the two germline ends. The CDR3 consists of 13 residues. CDR3 in DNA: TGTGCCAGCAGTGAAAGGGGTCGTCAGCCCCAGCATTTT. It yields the protein CASSERGRQPQHF.

V is TRBV19 and J is TRBJ2-2; D uncertain. The germline gives CDR1 LNHDA, CDR2 SQIVND (reference sequence). The V end was cut by 3 bases, the J end by 5 bases, with 7 bases between. The CDR3 runs 13 residues. The DNA of the CDR3 is TGTGCCAGTAGTATCTCAGTAACCGGGGAGCTGTTTTTT. Protein product: CASSISVTGELFF.

This clone was detected a few times. V usage is TRBV6-7 and J usage is TRBJ1-4, with 8 positions matching TRBD1. TRBV6-7 is reported as an ORF; its role is uncertain. CDR3 length equals 15 residues. The V gene end was trimmed by 4 bases and the J gene end by 7 bases; junction bases not matched to a gene: 8. CDR3 residues: CASSLTQGAGEKLFF. In nucleotides, the CDR3 is TGTGCCAGCAGTTTAACCCAGGGGGCAGGTGAAAAACTGTTTTTT.

The rearrangement uses TRBV5-8 and TRBJ1-5; D is perhaps TRBD1 (5 bases). In germline, CDR1 is SGHTS, CDR2 YDEGEE. Trimming cost V 0 bases and J 7 bases, with 14 bases left between them. The CDR3 runs to 15 residues. The CDR3 bases are TGTGCCAGCAGCTTGGATCGAGGGGTCGGGCAGCCCCAGCATTTT. It yields the protein CASSLDRGVGQPQHF.

This clone was found many times. The chain links TRBV7-2 to TRBJ1-2; weak D call: TRBD1 (6 bases). The V gene lost 0 bases and the J gene lost 4 bases, with 9 bases spanning the gap. The CDR3 extends over 14 amino acids. Germline CDR1 SGHTA, CDR2 FQGNSA. Here the CDR3 DNA reads TGTGCCAGCAGCTTAGCGGGGGGCGGCTATGGCTACACCTTC. Protein: CASSLAGGGYGYTF.

The count of this clone is one. The V gene is TRBV7-9, the J gene TRBJ2-7; D call uncertain. V lost 5 bases, J lost 5 bases, and 13 bases lay in between. The V gene's germline CDR1 is SEHNR and CDR2 FQNEAQ (reference sequence). This CDR3 has 13 residues. CDR3 coding DNA: TGTGCCAGCAGCCTTCTCAGGTTGGACGAGCAGTACTTC. This gives the protein CASSLLRLDEQYF.

This chain links TRBV5-6 with TRBJ2-2; a weak D match, TRBD1 (5 bases). Deletions cut 6 bases from V and 1 base from J, with 16 bases between. Looked up from germline, CDR1 is SGHDT and CDR2 is YYEEEE. The CDR3 covers 16 residues. This CDR3 reads CASTLSRDLNTGELFF. The CDR3 nucleotides are TGTGCCAGCACGCTAAGCAGGGATTTGAACACCGGGGAGCTGTTTTTT.